These 16 T cell receptor beta chains were all obtained from the same sample, sequenced in a study of regulatory T cells in long-lasting Graves disease (dated by TCRdb to about 2021). Libraries came from multiplex PCR. Sequencing used an Illumina HiSeq 4000. CDR3 regions were amplified by Arm-PCR with iRepertoire HTBI primers to construct TCR beta libraries. Using fastp trimming at Q25 and MiXCR clonotype assembly, TCRdb reanalyzed the public sequencing data and kept in-frame beta chains. Every distinct CDR3 protein forms one entry, paired with its most common genes and DNA. For this sample there are about 460,000 distinct CDR3 sequences; around a fifth appear just once. The top ten constitute 10% to 15% of the sample. The time point label for this specimen denotes: persistent/refractory GD, antithyroid drugs over 5 years with positive TRAb. For both TCR sequencing and RNA sequencing, RNA was extracted from PBMCs using TRIzol.

The material was peripheral blood mononuclear cells (PBMCs), obtained when the disease was refractory, from a patient treated with antithyroid drugs. Receptors originate from a female donor with Graves disease.

The CDR3 sequence: CASSLTDYNEQFF. The DNA of the CDR3 is TGTGCCAGCAGTTTAACTGACTACAATGAGCAGTTCTTC. The chain recombines TRBV28 with TRBJ2-1; no clear D. This CDR3 comprises 13 residues. V lost 2 bases to trimming and J lost 3 bases, with 5 bases between them. Germline lookup yields CDR1 MDHEN and CDR2 SYDVKM.

This clonotype was seen repeatedly, ten times or more. The genes are TRBV28 and TRBJ1-5; the match to TRBD1 covers 8 bases. Germline trimming cut 4 bases from V and 4 bases from J; bases unmatched to any gene: 9. This CDR3 is 16 amino acids long. CDR1 is MDHEN and CDR2 is SYDVKM in the germline V gene. The CDR3 reads CASSSLPGQGNQPQHF. The DNA for the CDR3 is TGTGCCAGCAGTTCACTTCCTGGACAGGGTAATCAGCCCCAGCATTTT. The full variable domain, completed using reference TRBV28 and TRBJ1-5, is DVKVTQSSRYLVKRTGEKVFLECVQDMDHENMFWYRQDPGLGLRLIYFSYDVKMKEKGDIPEGYSVSREKKERFSLILESASTNQTSMYLCASSSLPGQGNQPQHFGDGTRLSIL.

Ten or more counts support this clonotype. The V gene is TRBV2, the J gene TRBJ1-4; the match to TRBD1 covers 7 bases. The V segment lost 6 bases and the J segment 8 bases; nucleotides outside the gene matches: 12. This CDR3 contains 15 residues. Per germline, CDR1 SNHLY and CDR2 FYNNEI. The CDR3 coding sequence is TGTGCCAGCAGCAGATACACAGGGGATGGAGAAAAACTGTTTTTT. Its protein is CASSRYTGDGEKLFF.

The rearrangement links TRBV24-1 to TRBJ2-7, with a possible D match to TRBD1 (5 bases). This CDR3 has 13 amino acids. Trimming stripped 4 bases from V and 3 bases from J, with 9 bases between. Germline V gene sequence: CDR1 KGHDR, CDR2 SFDVKD. The CDR3 region is CATSEEQDYEQYF. CDR3 DNA sequence: TGTGCCACCAGTGAGGAACAGGACTACGAGCAGTACTTC.

There are many counts of this clonotype. V gene TRBV2 combines with J gene TRBJ2-2; D gene ambiguous. The CDR3 loop spans 11 amino acids. Germline-derived CDR1 and CDR2 are SNHLY and FYNNEI. Trimming removed 5 bases from V and 2 bases from J, with 0 bases in between. The CDR3: CASSNTGELFF. In DNA form, the CDR3 reads TGTGCCAGCAGTAACACCGGGGAGCTGTTTTTT.

At least ten counts were recorded for this clonotype. The rearrangement uses TRBV7-2 and TRBJ1-1, with TRBD1 matching 8 bases. Germline V gene data show CDR1 as SGHTA and CDR2 as FQGNSA. After removal of 5 bases from V and 8 bases from J, the junction contained 10 bases not matched to a gene. The CDR3 loop spans 14 amino acids. The DNA for the CDR3 is TGTGCCAGCAGCAATACGCAGGGGGCCGGGGAAGCTTTCTTT. Translating it yields CASSNTQGAGEAFF.

This clonotype was counted at least ten times. The rearrangement links TRBV2 to TRBJ1-1; a weak D match, TRBD1 (6 bases). The CDR3 is made up of 15 amino acids. The V and J ends lost 5 bases and 5 bases respectively, with 18 bases between them. Germline loops: CDR1 SNHLY, CDR2 FYNNEI. The CDR3 DNA follows: TGTGCCAGCAGTCTCCAGGGGCTCGAGGTGACTGAAGCTTTCTTT. Translating gives CASSLQGLEVTEAFF.

The chain carries TRBV20-1 and TRBJ1-3; possible D gene TRBD1, 6 bases. The germline CDR1 and CDR2 sequences are DFQATT and SNEGSKA (reference sequence). Trimming shortened V by 5 bases and J by 4 bases, and 18 bases separated the two germline ends. The CDR3 contains 15 residues. In nucleotides, the CDR3 is TGCAGTGCTGCCCCCCGGGGGGCCGCGGGAAACACCATATATTTT. Translated, it gives CSAAPRGAAGNTIYF.

This clonotype was counted only a few times. The chain carries TRBV30 and TRBJ2-2; D tentatively reads TRBD1 or TRBD2 (5 bases each). Germline loops: CDR1 GTSNPN, CDR2 SVGIG (reference sequence). The V and J ends lost 8 bases and 2 bases respectively, with 18 bases between them. This CDR3 has 15 amino acids. The CDR3, as DNA: TGTGCCGGGACGTCACAGCTTCTAAACACCGGGGAGCTGTTTTTT. Encoded protein: CAGTSQLLNTGELFF.

Only one count was recorded for this clonotype. The J gene is TRBJ1-2, the V gene TRBV19; 8 bases line up with TRBD1. Germline CDR1 reads LNHDA; CDR2 reads SQIVND (reference sequence). V was clipped by 6 bases and J by 8 bases; unmatched bases: 11. This CDR3 contains 14 residues. The CDR3: CASSYFGQGGGYTF. CDR3 coding DNA: TGTGCCAGTAGCTACTTTGGACAGGGTGGCGGCTACACCTTC.

This clonotype was seen repeatedly, ten times or more. The chain uses TRBV2 and TRBJ1-6, with TRBD1 as a possible D gene (6 bases). Germline values: CDR1 SNHLY, CDR2 FYNNEI. The CDR3 contains 14 residues. V was pared by 1 base and J by 10 bases, with 11 bases between. CDR3 sequence reads: CASSEEQGSSPLHF. The DNA of the CDR3 is TGTGCCAGCAGTGAAGAGCAGGGGAGCTCACCCCTCCACTTT. Based on the CDR3 plus reference TRBV2 and TRBJ1-6, the full variable domain is EPEVTQTPSHQVTQMGQEVILRCVPISNHLYFYWYRQILGQKVEFLVSFYNNEISEKSEIFDDQFSVERPDGSNFTLKIRSTKLEDSAMYFCASSEEQGSSPLHFGNGTRLTVT.

CDR3 amino acids: CASSLTDSREQFF. In DNA, the CDR3 is TGCGCCAGCAGCTTGACGGACAGCCGTGAGCAGTTCTTC. The V call is TRBV5-1, the J call TRBJ2-1; weak D call: TRBD1 (6 bases). The CDR3 length is 13 residues. Per germline, CDR1 SGHRS and CDR2 YFSETQ. V was trimmed by 1 base and J by 9 bases, leaving 11 bases between them.

The rearrangement uses TRBV29-1 and TRBJ2-7, with D perhaps assigned TRBD1 or TRBD2 (5 bases each). The germline gives CDR1 SQVTM, CDR2 ANQGSEA. The CDR3 is 13 amino acids. V was clipped by 6 bases and J by 2 bases, with 14 bases between them. The CDR3 sequence is CSVYRDGPYEQYF. The CDR3 DNA reads TGCAGCGTCTACCGGGACGGCCCCTACGAGCAGTACTTC.

A note on this clonotype: This may be a read error, as it is one base from a much larger clone. The chain links TRBV28 to TRBJ2-7; D might be TRBD2 (6 bases). Trimming left V 4 bases short and J 0 bases short, with 16 bases between. The CDR3 sequence is 16 residues long. In germline, CDR1 is MDHEN, CDR2 SYDVKM. The CDR3 DNA sequence: TGTGCCAGCAGTTCCCTGGCGGCGGGGATCTCCTACGAGCAGTACTTC. Its translation: CASSSLAAGISYEQYF.

In its sample, this clonotype was seen a few times. This chain links TRBV14 with TRBJ1-1; no definite D call. The germline V gene encodes CDR1 SGHDN and CDR2 FVKESK. The CDR3 is made up of 17 amino acids. Trimming shortened V by 0 bases and J by 6 bases, and 20 bases separated the two germline ends. The CDR3 here is CASSQEWIEAGQAEAFF. Written as DNA, the CDR3 is TGTGCCAGCAGCCAAGAATGGATTGAGGCAGGCCAGGCTGAAGCTTTCTTT.

This CDR3 reads CASSQELRQPQHF. CDR3 DNA sequence: TGTGCCAGCAGCCAAGAGTTACGACAGCCCCAGCATTTT. The rearrangement uses TRBV4-2 and TRBJ1-5; D gene ambiguous. Per germline, CDR1 LGHNA and CDR2 YNFKEQ. V was clipped by 0 bases and J by 7 bases, with 7 bases between them. The CDR3 spans 13 residues.